The source of this T cell receptor (beta chain) is a study of CD8+CD57+ T cells in acquired aplastic anemia. Findings of the study overall: Some 29 shared CD8+ CDR3s appeared highly expressed within patients' immunodominant clones.

Patients sequenced had flow cytometry evidence of CD8+CD57+ cell expansion. About this clonotype itself: Its antigen remains unidentified.

CDR1 and CDR2 (germline): SGHKS, YYEKEE (reference sequence). The CDR3 length is 16 residues. V was trimmed by 0 bases and J by 0 bases, leaving 13 bases between them. Genomic DNA templated the TCR beta VDJ and CDR3 profiling. Each CDR3 protein gets one entry after TCRdb re-called the reads with MiXCR. The repertoire holds 450,000 to 550,000 distinct CDR3 sequences, around 30% seen once, with less than 0.85% in the top ten. The sequence came from a human donor with aplastic anemia. The V gene is TRBV5-5, the J gene TRBJ2-7, with D uncertain. The sequenced sample was sorted CD4+, CD8+, or CD8+CD57+ T cells (not recorded which) from PBMCs. CDR3 protein: CASSLVSATTSYEQYF. In DNA, the CDR3 is TGTGCCAGCAGCTTGGTCTCAGCGACAACCTCCTACGAGCAGTACTTC. The full variable domain, completed using reference TRBV5-5 and TRBJ2-7, is DAGVTQSPTHLIKTRGQQVTLRCSPISGHKSVSWYQQVLGQGPQFIFQYYEKEERGRGNFPDRFSARQFPNYSSELNVNALLLGDSALYLCASSLVSATTSYEQYFGPGTRLTVT.